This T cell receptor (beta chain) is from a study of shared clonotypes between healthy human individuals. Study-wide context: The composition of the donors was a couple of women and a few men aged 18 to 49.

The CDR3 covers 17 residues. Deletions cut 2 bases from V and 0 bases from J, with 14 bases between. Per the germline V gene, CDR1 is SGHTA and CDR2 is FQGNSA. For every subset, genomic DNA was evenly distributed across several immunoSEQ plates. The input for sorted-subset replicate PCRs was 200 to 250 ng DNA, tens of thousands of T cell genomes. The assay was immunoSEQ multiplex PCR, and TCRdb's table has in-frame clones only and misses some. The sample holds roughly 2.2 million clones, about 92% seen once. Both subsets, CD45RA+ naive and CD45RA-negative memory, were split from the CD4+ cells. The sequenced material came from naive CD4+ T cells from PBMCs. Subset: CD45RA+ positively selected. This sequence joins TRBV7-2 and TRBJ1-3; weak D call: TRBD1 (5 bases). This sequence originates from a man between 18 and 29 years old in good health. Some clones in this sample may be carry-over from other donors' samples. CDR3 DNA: TGTGCCAGCAGCTTAAGGGGCCCGGCAGACTCTGGAAACACCATATATTTT. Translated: CASSLRGPADSGNTIYF.